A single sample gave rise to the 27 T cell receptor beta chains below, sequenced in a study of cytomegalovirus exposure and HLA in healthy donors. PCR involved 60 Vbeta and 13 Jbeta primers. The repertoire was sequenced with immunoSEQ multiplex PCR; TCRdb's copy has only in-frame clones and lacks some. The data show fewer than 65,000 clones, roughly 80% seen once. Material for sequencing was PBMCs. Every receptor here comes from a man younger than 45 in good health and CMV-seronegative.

Here the CDR3 reads CASSQQGTSYEQYF. The DNA for the CDR3 is TGTGCCAGCAGCCAACAGGGTACCTCCTACGAGCAGTACTTC. This chain uses TRBV7-9 with TRBJ2-7; TRBD1 is a possible D gene (6 bases). Germline loops: CDR1 SEHNR, CDR2 FQNEAQ (reference sequence). The CDR3 has 14 amino acids. With 5 bases removed from V and 0 bases from J, the gap between germline ends came to 11 bases.

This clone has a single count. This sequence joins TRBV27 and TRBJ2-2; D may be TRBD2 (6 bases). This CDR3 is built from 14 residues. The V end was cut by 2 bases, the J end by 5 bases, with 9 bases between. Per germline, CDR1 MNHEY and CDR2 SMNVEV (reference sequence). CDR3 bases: TGTGCCAGCAGTTTAGGAGGAGGGACCGGGGAGCTGTTTTTT. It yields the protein CASSLGGGTGELFF.

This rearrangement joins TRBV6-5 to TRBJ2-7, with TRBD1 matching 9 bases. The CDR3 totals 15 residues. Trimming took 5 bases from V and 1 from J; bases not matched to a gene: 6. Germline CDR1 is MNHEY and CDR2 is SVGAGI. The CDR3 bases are TGTGCCAGCAGTCCCGACAGGGGGGGATCCTACGAGCAGTACTTC. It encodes CASSPDRGGSYEQYF.

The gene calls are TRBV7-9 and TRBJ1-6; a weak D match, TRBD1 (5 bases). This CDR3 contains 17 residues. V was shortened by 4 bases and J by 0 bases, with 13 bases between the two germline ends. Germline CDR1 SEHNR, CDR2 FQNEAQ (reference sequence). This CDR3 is CASSSDSPSSYNSPLHF. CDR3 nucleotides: TGTGCCAGCAGCTCCGACAGCCCCAGCTCCTATAATTCACCCCTCCACTTT.

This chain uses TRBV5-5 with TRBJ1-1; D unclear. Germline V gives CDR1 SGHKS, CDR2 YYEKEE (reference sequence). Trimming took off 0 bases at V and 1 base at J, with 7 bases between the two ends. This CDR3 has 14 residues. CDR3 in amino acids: CASSLEGENTEAFF. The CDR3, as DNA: TGTGCCAGCAGCTTGGAGGGAGAGAACACTGAAGCTTTCTTT.

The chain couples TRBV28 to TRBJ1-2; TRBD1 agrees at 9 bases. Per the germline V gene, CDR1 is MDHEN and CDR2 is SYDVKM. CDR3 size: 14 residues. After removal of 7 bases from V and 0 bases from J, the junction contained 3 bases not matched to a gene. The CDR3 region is CASTRTGANYGYTF. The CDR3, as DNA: TGTGCCAGCACTAGGACAGGGGCTAACTATGGCTACACCTTC.

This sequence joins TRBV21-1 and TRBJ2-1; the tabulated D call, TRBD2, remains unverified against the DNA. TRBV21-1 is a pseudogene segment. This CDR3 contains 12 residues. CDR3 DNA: TGTTGGGAGACTAGCGGGATCAATGAGCAGTTCTTC. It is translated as CWETSGINEQFF.

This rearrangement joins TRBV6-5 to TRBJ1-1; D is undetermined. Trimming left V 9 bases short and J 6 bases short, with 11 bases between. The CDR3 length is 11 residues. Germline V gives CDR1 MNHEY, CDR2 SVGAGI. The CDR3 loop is CASLNGAEAFF. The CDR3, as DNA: TGTGCCAGTCTGAACGGGGCTGAAGCTTTCTTT.

CDR3 residues: CASQGATEAFF. CDR3 coding DNA: TGTGCCAGTCAGGGGGCTACTGAAGCTTTCTTT. The chain has TRBV6-6 and TRBJ1-1; 8 bases match TRBD1. The germline gives CDR1 MNHNY, CDR2 SVGAGI (reference sequence). V shed 9 bases, J shed 5 bases, and the junction held 2 bases outside the gene matches. The CDR3 covers 11 residues.

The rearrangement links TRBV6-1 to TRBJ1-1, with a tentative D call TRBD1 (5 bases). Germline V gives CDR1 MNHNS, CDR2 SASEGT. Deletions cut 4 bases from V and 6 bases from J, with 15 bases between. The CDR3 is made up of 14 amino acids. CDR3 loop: CASSVQGGGSEAFF. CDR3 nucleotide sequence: TGTGCCAGCAGTGTGCAGGGCGGGGGGTCTGAAGCTTTCTTT.

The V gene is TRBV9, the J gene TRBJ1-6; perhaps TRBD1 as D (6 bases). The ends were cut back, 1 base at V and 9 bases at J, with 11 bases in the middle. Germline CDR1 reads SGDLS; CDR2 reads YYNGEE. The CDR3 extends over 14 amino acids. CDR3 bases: TGTGCCAGCAGCGTAAGTCCAGGGGTTTCACCCCTCCACTTT. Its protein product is CASSVSPGVSPLHF.

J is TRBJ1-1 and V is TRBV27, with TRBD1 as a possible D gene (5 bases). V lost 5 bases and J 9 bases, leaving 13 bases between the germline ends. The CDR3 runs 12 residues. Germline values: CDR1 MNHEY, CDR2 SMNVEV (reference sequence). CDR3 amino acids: CASSQGDRQAFF. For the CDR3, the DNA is TGTGCCAGCAGTCAGGGTGATCGGCAAGCTTTCTTT.

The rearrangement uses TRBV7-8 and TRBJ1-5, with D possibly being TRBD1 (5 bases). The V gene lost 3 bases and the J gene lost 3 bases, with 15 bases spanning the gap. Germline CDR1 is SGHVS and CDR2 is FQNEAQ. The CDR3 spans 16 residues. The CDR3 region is CASSFLRAWDNQPQHF. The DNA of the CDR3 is TGTGCCAGCAGCTTTCTCAGGGCATGGGACAATCAGCCCCAGCATTTT. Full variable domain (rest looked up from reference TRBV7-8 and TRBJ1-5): GAGVSQSPRYKVAKRGQDVALRCDPISGHVSLFWYQQALGQGPEFLTYFQNEAQLDKSGLPSDRFFAERPEGSVSTLKIQRTQQEDSAVYLCASSFLRAWDNQPQHFGDGTRLSIL.

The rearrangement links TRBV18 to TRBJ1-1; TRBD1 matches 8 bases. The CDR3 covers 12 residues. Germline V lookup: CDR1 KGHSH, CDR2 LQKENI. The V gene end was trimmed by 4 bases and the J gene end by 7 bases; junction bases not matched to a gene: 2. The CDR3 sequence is CASSLQGGEAFF. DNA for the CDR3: TGTGCCAGCTCACTACAGGGGGGTGAAGCTTTCTTT.

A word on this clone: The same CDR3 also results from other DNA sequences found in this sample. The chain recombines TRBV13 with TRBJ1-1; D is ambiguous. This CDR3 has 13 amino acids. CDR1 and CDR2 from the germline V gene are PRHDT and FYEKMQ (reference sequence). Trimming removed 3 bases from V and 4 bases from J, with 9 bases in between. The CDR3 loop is CASSLGGSTEAFF. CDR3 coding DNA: TGTGCCAGCAGCTTGGGAGGGAGCACTGAAGCTTTCTTT.

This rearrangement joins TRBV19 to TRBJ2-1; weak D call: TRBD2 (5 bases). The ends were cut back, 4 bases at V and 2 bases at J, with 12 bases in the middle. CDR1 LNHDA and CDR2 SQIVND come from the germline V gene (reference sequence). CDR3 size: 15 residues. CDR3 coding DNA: TGTGCCAGTAGTACAAGGACTGCCGCCTACAATGAGCAGTTCTTC. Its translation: CASSTRTAAYNEQFF.

The CDR3 here is CASSALAGKITGELFF. CDR3 nucleotide sequence: TGCGCCAGCAGCGCACTAGCGGGGAAGATCACCGGGGAGCTGTTTTTT. The gene calls are TRBV4-1 and TRBJ2-2; 10 nucleotides agree with TRBD2. Germline V lookup: CDR1 MGHRA, CDR2 YSYEKL. The CDR3 sequence is 16 residues long. Unmatched junction bases numbered 7, after V lost 5 bases and J lost 4 bases.

CDR3 region: CASSVISGESPLHF. For the CDR3, the DNA is TGTGCCAGCAGCGTTATCTCCGGGGAGTCACCCCTCCACTTT. The gene calls are TRBV9 and TRBJ1-6; D gene ambiguous. Germline CDR1 and CDR2: SGDLS and YYNGEE. Trimming cost V 2 bases and J 10 bases, with 13 bases left between them. The CDR3 totals 14 residues.

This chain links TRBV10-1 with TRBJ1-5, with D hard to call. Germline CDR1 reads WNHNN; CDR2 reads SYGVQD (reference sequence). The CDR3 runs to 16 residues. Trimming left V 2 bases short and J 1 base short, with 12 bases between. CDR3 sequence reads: CASSEPTDSSNQPQHF. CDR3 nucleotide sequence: TGCGCCAGCAGTGAGCCGACTGATTCGAGCAATCAGCCCCAGCATTTT.

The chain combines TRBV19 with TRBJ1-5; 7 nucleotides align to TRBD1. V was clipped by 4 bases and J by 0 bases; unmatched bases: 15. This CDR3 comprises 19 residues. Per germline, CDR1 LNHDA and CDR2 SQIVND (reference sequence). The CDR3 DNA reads TGTGCCAGTAGTACCGGGACAGCGAAAACAAAATATAGCAATCAGCCCCAGCATTTT. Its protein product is CASSTGTAKTKYSNQPQHF. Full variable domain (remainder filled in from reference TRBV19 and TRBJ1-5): DGGITQSPKYLFRKEGQNVTLSCEQNLNHDAMYWYRQDPGQGLRLIYYSQIVNDFQKGDIAEGYSVSREKKESFPLTVTSAQKNPTAFYLCASSTGTAKTKYSNQPQHFGDGTRLSIL.

CDR3 in amino acids: CASSVVPTGEQYF. The CDR3 coding sequence is TGTGCCAGCAGCGTAGTCCCTACGGGCGAGCAGTACTTC. The chain combines TRBV9 with TRBJ2-7; D gene ambiguous. The germline V gene has CDR1 SGDLS and CDR2 YYNGEE. V dropped 0 bases and J dropped 6 bases, with 10 bases sitting between them. This CDR3 has 13 residues.

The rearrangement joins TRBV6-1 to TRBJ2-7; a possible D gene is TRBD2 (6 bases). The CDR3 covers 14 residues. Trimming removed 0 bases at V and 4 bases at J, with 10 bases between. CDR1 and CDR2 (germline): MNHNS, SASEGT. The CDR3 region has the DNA TGTGCCAGCAGTGAAGCGCTGGCGGGATACGAGCAGTACTTC. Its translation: CASSEALAGYEQYF.

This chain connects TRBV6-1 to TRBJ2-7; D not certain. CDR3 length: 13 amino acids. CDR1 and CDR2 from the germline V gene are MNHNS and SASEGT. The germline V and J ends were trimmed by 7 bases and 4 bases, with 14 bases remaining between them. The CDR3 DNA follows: TGTGCCAGCACCCCAGATTGGCAGTACGAGCAGTACTTC. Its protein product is CASTPDWQYEQYF.

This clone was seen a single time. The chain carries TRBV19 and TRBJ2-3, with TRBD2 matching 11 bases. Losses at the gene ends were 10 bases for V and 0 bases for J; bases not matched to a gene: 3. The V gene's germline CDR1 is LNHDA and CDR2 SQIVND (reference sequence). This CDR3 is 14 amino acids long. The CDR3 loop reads CATRLAGSTDTQYF. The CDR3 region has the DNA TGTGCCACTCGACTAGCGGGGAGCACAGATACGCAGTATTTT.

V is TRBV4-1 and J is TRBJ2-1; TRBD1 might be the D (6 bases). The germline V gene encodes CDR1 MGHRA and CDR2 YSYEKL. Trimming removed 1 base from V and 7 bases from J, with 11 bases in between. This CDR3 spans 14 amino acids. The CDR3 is CASSQGDRRNEQFF. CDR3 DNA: TGCGCCAGCAGCCAAGGCGACAGGAGGAATGAGCAGTTCTTC.

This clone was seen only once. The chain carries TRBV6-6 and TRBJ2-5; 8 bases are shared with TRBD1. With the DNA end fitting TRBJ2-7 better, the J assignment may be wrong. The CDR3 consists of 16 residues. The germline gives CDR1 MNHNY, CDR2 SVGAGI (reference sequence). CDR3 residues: CASSYQSVGQGNEQYF. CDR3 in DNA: TGTGCCAGCAGTTACCAGTCCGTCGGACAGGGAAACGAGCAGTACTTC.

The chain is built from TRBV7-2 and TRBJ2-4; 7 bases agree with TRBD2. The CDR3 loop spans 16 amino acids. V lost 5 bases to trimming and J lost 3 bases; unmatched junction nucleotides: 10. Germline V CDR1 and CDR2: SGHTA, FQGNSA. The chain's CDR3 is CASSATRTRSKNIQYF. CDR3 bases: TGTGCCAGCAGCGCCACGCGGACTAGAAGCAAAAACATTCAGTACTTC.